This TCR beta chain is drawn from a study of T-cell memory formation after mild COVID-19. The overall study: Most TCR clusters belonged to a single donor. Study-level results: CD4+ contracting clones were found mainly in CM and EM, and CD8+ ones in EMRA.

Constant-segment primers served in 5'RACE that generated TCR alpha and TCR beta cDNA libraries bearing sample barcodes and UMIs. TCRdb ran MiXCR on the 5' RACE reads and lists one entry per CDR3 protein. The table lists roughly 620,000 distinct CDR3 sequences, more than 15% of them singletons. The table lists this clonotype with a count of one. What it binds is not known. This CDR3 has 15 amino acids. V was pared by 7 bases and J by 9 bases, with 14 bases of the junction left unmatched. Germline V gene data show CDR1 as MNHEY and CDR2 as SVGAGI. Sequencing was carried out using PBMCs or a T cell subset sorted from them (not recorded which). The rearrangement uses TRBV6-5 and TRBJ2-1, with TRBD1 identical over 8 bases. The sequence came from an adult woman who had mild COVID-19 (a few samples of this study predate the infection). Cell type and time point are not known. CDR3 DNA sequence: TGTGCCAGCACCGTATCAGGGGGCGGCTGGGGTGAGCAGTTCTTC. Its protein is CASTVSGGGWGEQFF.